This T cell receptor beta chain was identified during a study of human T cells and chemical hapten exposure (dated by TCRdb to about 2021). Context from the whole study: For sensitization, 2% DPC in acetone was applied to an approximately 2 cm by approximately 2 cm area of upper inner arm skin. Patients additionally received weekly therapeutic DPC doses to the scalp throughout the roughly 24-week study period. Patch tests used Finn chambers with 0.01% DPC on the upper back, scored after 6 days by International Contact Dermatitis Research Group standards. Alopecia areata with under or over 50% scalp involvement, alopecia totalis and alopecia universalis were represented in the patient cohort, which was mostly female. Libraries were combined into a pool for sequencing, and differences in TCR yield between samples came mainly from small differences in library volumes within the pool. The study tracked peripheral blood TCR repertoire changes in vivo during primary and secondary sensitization to the hapten diphenylcyclopropenone (DPC) in alopecia patients. Blood was sampled from patients pre-sensitization (week 0) and at 2, 6 and about 24 weeks after DPC sensitization. Blood for TCR sequencing was provided by twenty-nine alopecia patients at one to four time points (pre-sensitization, 2, 6 and 24 weeks).

The CDR3 measures 16 amino acids from cysteine to phenylalanine. CDR3 DNA is the only sequence kept; it has 48 bases, read in frame from the first base. V is reduced by 8 bases and J by 6 bases, leaving a spacing of 22 bases between them. About this clonotype: It lacks a known antigen. No base qualities exist here, and no much larger clone lies one base off it.

The library was produced with RACE. TCRdb lists the instrument as NextSeq 500. Library preparation attached unique molecular identifiers to individual cDNA molecules for quantitative, reproducible TCR counting. From each blood RNA sample, both TCR alpha and TCR beta chains were sequenced. Concerning the study's data processing: The median number of TCRs per sample was over 95,000, ranging from roughly 23,224 to 700,000. V, J and CDR3 annotation of the TCR reads was carried out using the Decombinator software suite. For the PS versus PT1 abundance plots, all samples were subsampled to the same number of TCRs (28,000). Expanded TCRs were defined as absent before sensitization and observed at least eight times at the 2-week time point. TCRdb trimmed the raw reads at Q25, called clones with MiXCR and kept productive beta chains. Identical CDR3 protein sequences are pooled into one entry, listed with their most common genes and DNA. It is TCRdb's table, rather than the study itself, that gives the V and J calls and clone size. The sample yields more than 85,000 distinct CDR3 sequences; about 8% were counted once. Together, the top ten hold 2% to 3% of the sample.

Points the paper makes about the study in general: The number of PT1 expanded TCRs positively correlated with patch test score, significant at thresholds 8, 16 and 32 but not 4. Because all patients had alopecia, a presumed autoimmune disease, the immune response of the patients might differ from that of healthy individuals. Repeated subsampling changed both the strength of the expansion versus patch-test correlation and the threshold at which that correlation became significant. DPC sensitization did not change how many TCRs were above 1 in 1000 frequency, and no evidence was found of alterations in global repertoire structure. Compared with pre-sensitization or healthy control sets, expanded TCRs formed significantly more large CDR3 similarity clusters, which is consistent with antigen-driven responses.

In light of the paper, this sample's time point label describes: pre-sensitization, week 0. Interpreted using the paper, the treatment or condition label stands for: therapeutic diphenylcyclopropenone sensitization with weekly scalp DPC. At each patch-test visit, blood was drawn before the patch test was applied. Eligible patients were aged 18 to 70, diagnosed with alopecia, deemed suitable for DPC therapy, and excluded if pregnant. Total RNA was isolated from unfractionated whole blood collected in Tempus Blood RNA tubes. The TCR comes from a man aged 35 to 55 with alopecia areata. Some clones in this sample may be carry-over from other donors' samples. This sample comprised whole blood, obtained in connection with sensitization to the hapten diphenylcyclopropenone (DPC). The V and J segments used are TRBV12-3 or TRBV12-4 and TRBJ2-2; TRBD1 could be the D gene, as 5 bases match. The DNA reads as follows: TGTGCCAGCTTGCCCCGGCAGGACGTAGGGGCCGGGGAGCTGTTTTTT. It translates as CASLPRQDVGAGELFF.